The clone carrying this TCR beta chain was counted between two and nine times. This record belongs to a study of control samples from healthy donors and cancer patients. The data were produced by immunoSEQ multiplex PCR, yet TCRdb's version contains in-frame clones alone and is incomplete. This sample has 70,000 to 80,000 clones, with more than 85% found just once. Trimming took 8 bases from V and 5 from J, leaving 12 bases between them. Looked up from germline, CDR1 is SGHAT and CDR2 is FQNNGV. The CDR3 contains 12 residues. The chain couples TRBV11-2 to TRBJ1-2, with D hard to call. The sequence derives from a woman in her 50s in good health. Sequenced sample: blood. CDR3 protein: CASGGRTYGYTF. In DNA form, the CDR3 reads TGTGCCAGCGGCGGACGGACGTATGGCTACACCTTC.